This is a list of T cell receptor beta chains from one sample in a study of shared clonotypes between healthy human individuals. Sequencing used immunoSEQ multiplex PCR; TCRdb keeps in-frame clones, though not all of them. The sample consists of about 490,000 clones, about 72% of them appearing once. Sequenced sample: PBMCs. These receptors were taken from a woman aged 40 to 55 in good health. Some clones in this sample may be carry-over from other donors' samples. CDR3s include the opening cysteine and the closing phenylalanine or tryptophan. The order of the fields is clone size, V gene, J gene, D gene, CDR3 DNA, CDR3 protein. The D gene is left open where the match is weak. Some rows mark clone size as missing; the rest say once, few, many or name a class of expanded clone.

>few|TRBV6-5|TRBJ2-3|NA
TGTGCCAGCAGTTACAGAAGGAGGGATACGCAGTATTTT
CASSYRRRDTQYF
>NA|TRBV27|TRBJ2-1|TRBD2
TGTGCCAGCAGTATACTAGCGACTAACAATGAGCAGTTCTTC
CASSILATNNEQFF
>NA|TRBV11-2|TRBJ2-7|NA
TGTGCCAGCAGCTTATTCGGACGAGATTCCTACGAGCAGTACTTC
CASSLFGRDSYEQYF
>NA|TRBV6-5|TRBJ2-7|NA
TGTGCCAGCAGTTACGACCCCGCGGAGGGCGAGCAGTACTTC
CASSYDPAEGEQYF
>NA|TRBV10-3|TRBJ1-1|NA
TGTGCCACCACACCCCTTGCGCAGAACACTGAAGCTTTCTTT
CATTPLAQNTEAFF
>NA|TRBV18|TRBJ2-7|TRBD2
TGTGCCAGCTCAACGGGACTAGCGGGAGGCGAGCAGTACTTC
CASSTGLAGGEQYF
>many|TRBV6-1|TRBJ2-6|NA
TGTGCCAGCAGTGCGGAGAACTCTGGGGCCAACGTCCTGACTTTC
CASSAENSGANVLTF
>NA|TRBV2|TRBJ2-5|TRBD1
TGTGCCAGCAGCAGACAGGGGGCGTGGGGCCAAGAGACCCAGTACTTC
CASSRQGAWGQETQYF
>NA|TRBV4-2|TRBJ2-1|TRBD2
TGTGCCAGCAGCCGTCTAGCGGGAGATGACAATGAGCAGTTCTTC
CASSRLAGDDNEQFF
>NA|TRBV11-3|TRBJ1-2|TRBD1
TGTGCCACCTGGGGACAGGGGGGAGATGGCTACACCTTC
CATWGQGGDGYTF
>few|TRBV5-1|TRBJ1-1|NA
TGCGCCAGCAGCTTGGATAAGCCTGACCTGGGGGCTTTCTTT
CASSLDKPDLGAFF
>NA|TRBV9|TRBJ2-7|TRBD2
TGTGCCAGCAGCGAGGGACTAGCGGGTACCTACGAGCAGTACTTC
CASSEGLAGTYEQYF
>many|TRBV28|TRBJ2-7|NA
TGTGCCAGCAGATCCCGAGGAGGGAAAACCTACGAGCAGTACTTC
CASRSRGGKTYEQYF
>NA|TRBV11-1|TRBJ2-7|NA
TGTGCCAGCAGCCGAATGTCGTACGAGCAGTACTTC
CASSRMSYEQYF
>NA|TRBV28|TRBJ1-2|NA
TGTGCCAGCAGTTTCCAGGGAGAGAACTATGGCTACACCTTC
CASSFQGENYGYTF
>NA|TRBV6-5|TRBJ1-3|NA
TGTGCCAGCAGTTTTGGGACCTCTGGAAACACCATATATTTT
CASSFGTSGNTIYF
>NA|TRBV15|TRBJ1-1|NA
TGTGCCACCAGCAGAGATCCCTTACCCCCTGAAGCTTTCTTT
CATSRDPLPPEAFF
>once|TRBV29-1|TRBJ2-2|TRBD2
TGCAGCGTTCTAGCGGGACCCACCGGGGAGCTGTTTTTT
CSVLAGPTGELFF
>NA|TRBV10-3|TRBJ2-1|TRBD1
TGTGCCATCAGTGAGCCGTCGGGACAGGGTGGGAGTGAGCAGTTCTTC
CAISEPSGQGGSEQFF
>NA|TRBV4-1|TRBJ2-5|NA
TGCGCCAGCAGCCAAGAGGGAACAGGGTGGGAGACCCAGTACTTC
CASSQEGTGWETQYF
>NA|TRBV5-5|TRBJ1-2|NA
TGTGCCAGCAGCGGGCAGGGTGGGCTCTATGGCTACACCTTC
CASSGQGGLYGYTF
>NA|TRBV7-3|TRBJ2-1|NA
TGTGCCAGCAGCTCGGGATATGAGCAGTTCTTC
CASSSGYEQFF
>NA|TRBV5-5|TRBJ2-7|TRBD1
TGTGCCAGCAGCTTGACAGGGGACTACGAGCAGTACTTC
CASSLTGDYEQYF
>NA|TRBV4-3|TRBJ1-1|NA
TGCGCCAGCAGCCTCGAGGGGAACACTGAAGCTTTCTTT
CASSLEGNTEAFF
>few|TRBV28|TRBJ2-1|TRBD2
TGTGCCAGCAGTAAGCGGGAGGGGTACAATGAGCAGTTCTTC
CASSKREGYNEQFF
>NA|TRBV28|TRBJ2-7|TRBD1
TGTGCCAGCAGTACGCCGGGACAGCCCTACGAGCAGTACTTC
CASSTPGQPYEQYF
>NA|TRBV28|TRBJ1-5|TRBD1
TGTGCCAGCAGTTCACAGAGGGGACAGGGTAGCAATCAGCCCCAGCATTTT
CASSSQRGQGSNQPQHF
>NA|TRBV27|TRBJ1-5|NA
TGTGCCAGCAGTCCGTTGGATAGCAATCAGCCCCAGCATTTT
CASSPLDSNQPQHF
>NA|TRBV2|TRBJ1-2|NA
TGTGCCAGCAGACCCGGACAGTACTATGGCTACACCTTC
CASRPGQYYGYTF
>NA|TRBV4-2|TRBJ1-1|TRBD1
TGTGCCAGCAGCCAGGGGGGTCGTCGACAGGGGAAAGGGACTGAAGCTTTCTTT
CASSQGGRRQGKGTEAFF
>NA|TRBV28|TRBJ1-1|NA
TGTGCCAGCAGTTGGCGTTGGAACACTGAAGCTTTCTTT
CASSWRWNTEAFF
>NA|TRBV4-3|TRBJ2-7|NA
TGCGCCAGCAGCCAGGAACAGGGTGCCTACGAGCAGTACTTC
CASSQEQGAYEQYF
>NA|TRBV5-1|TRBJ2-7|NA
TGCGCCAGCAGCAGGGGGGAAGGGGCCTACGAGCAGTACTTC
CASSRGEGAYEQYF
>NA|TRBV9|TRBJ2-3|TRBD2
TGTGCCAGCAGCGCCCTAGCGGGAACTAGCACAGATACGCAGTATTTT
CASSALAGTSTDTQYF
>few|TRBV5-1|TRBJ2-7|NA
TGCGCCAGCAGCTCCAGGGCCAGTCAGGAGCAGTACTTC
CASSSRASQEQYF
>NA|TRBV7-9|TRBJ2-3|NA
TGTGCCAGCAGCTTAGGGGAGTACACAGATACGCAGTATTTT
CASSLGEYTDTQYF
>NA|TRBV18|TRBJ1-5|NA
TGTGCCAGCTCACCACCTTCGGGGGGCAATCAGCCCCAGCATTTT
CASSPPSGGNQPQHF
>once|TRBV6-7|TRBJ2-1|NA
TGTGCCAGCAGTAAATCGGGAACCTCCTACAATGAGCAGTTCTTC
CASSKSGTSYNEQFF
>NA|TRBV7-2|TRBJ2-5|NA
TGTGCCAGCAGCTTAGGGCAGTACCAAGAGACCCAGTACTTC
CASSLGQYQETQYF
>NA|TRBV7-6|TRBJ2-7|TRBD1
TGTGCCAGCAGCTTGTGGACAGGCGACTACGAGCAGTACTTC
CASSLWTGDYEQYF